The 9 T cell receptor beta chains reported below all come from one sample, sequenced in a study of beta chain features in type 1 diabetes. Study-wide results and limits: Type 1 diabetes patients had TCRB CDR3s that were shorter (moderately but significantly so) in all four CD4+ subsets.

The antigens for these receptors are not known. Isolated RNA was reverse transcribed in full, so expressed TCRB transcripts were sequenced. Repertoires were generated with immunoSEQ multiplex PCR, while TCRdb's copy carries only in-frame clones and drops some. The sample has hundreds of thousands of clones; roughly 12% are singletons. Specimen: naive CD4+ T cells from blood. Receptors originate from a man aged 18 to 29 with type 1 diabetes.

A few counts support this clone. The rearrangement links TRBV29-1 to TRBJ2-7; 7 positions agree with TRBD1. The CDR3 runs to 15 residues. V lost 0 bases to trimming and J lost 0 bases; unmatched junction nucleotides: 5. CDR1 SQVTM and CDR2 ANQGSEA come from the germline V gene. DNA of the CDR3: TGCAGCGTTGAAGATATAAGGGACAGCTCCTACGAGCAGTACTTC. As protein: CSVEDIRDSSYEQYF.

The chain uses TRBV4-1 and TRBJ1-4; D gene uncertain. There are 19 residues in the CDR3. Germline CDR1 and CDR2: MGHRA and YSYEKL. Trimming took 1 base from V and 0 from J, leaving 18 bases between them. This chain's CDR3 is CASSQVGPHPFATNEKLFF. CDR3 nucleotide sequence: TGCGCCAGCAGCCAAGTCGGGCCGCATCCCTTTGCAACTAATGAAAAACTGTTTTTT.

This clone occurred once. DNA for the CDR3: TGTGCCAGCAGCCGGGACAGCACCACTAATGAGCAGTTCTTC. Its protein is CASSRDSTTNEQFF. V is TRBV7-3 and J is TRBJ2-1; TRBD1 aligns across 7 bases. The CDR3 totals 14 residues. V lost 5 bases and J lost 7; bases outside the gene matches: 8. Germline V gives CDR1 SGHTA, CDR2 FQGTGA.

There are a few counts of this clone. V is TRBV4-1 and J is TRBJ1-5; D is perhaps TRBD1 (5 bases). Trimming shortened V by 4 bases and J by 6 bases, and 16 bases separated the two germline ends. Germline V gene data show CDR1 as MGHRA and CDR2 as YSYEKL. The CDR3 spans 15 residues. CDR3 nucleotide sequence: TGCGCCAGCAGCCCTCCGGGAGGGGCGGGTCAGCCCCAGCATTTT. Its translation: CASSPPGGAGQPQHF.

This clone was counted only a few times. In DNA form, the CDR3 reads TGTGCCAGCAGCTTGGAGGACAGATTGAACACTGAAGCTTTCTTT. Amino acids: CASSLEDRLNTEAFF. This sequence joins TRBV5-4 and TRBJ1-1; TRBD1 is a possible D gene (6 bases). Germline CDR1 reads SGHNT; CDR2 reads YYREEE (reference sequence). The CDR3 totals 15 residues. Trimming stripped 0 bases from V and 0 bases from J, with 9 bases between.

This clone was recorded a few times. V and J are TRBV2 and TRBJ2-3, with D possibly being TRBD1 (7 bases). The CDR3 covers 14 residues. CDR1 and CDR2 (germline): SNHLY, FYNNEI. Trimming shortened V by 2 bases and J by 4 bases, and 10 bases separated the two germline ends. The CDR3 sequence is CASSEQGGPDTQYF. As DNA, the CDR3 is TGTGCCAGCAGTGAACAGGGGGGCCCAGATACGCAGTATTTT.

The chain couples TRBV4-2 to TRBJ1-2, with 9 positions matching TRBD1. The CDR3 is 17 residues long. V trimming: 0 bases; J trimming: 6 bases; junction bases outside the gene matches: 11. Germline CDR1 LGHNA, CDR2 YNFKEQ. As DNA, the CDR3 is TGTGCCAGCAGCCAAGAATGGGACAGGGCGGTATTGAATGGCTACACCTTC. It codes for CASSQEWDRAVLNGYTF.

The sample holds a few counts of this clone. The sample holds other DNA sequences that translate to the same CDR3. The gene calls are TRBV4-1 and TRBJ1-1, with TRBD1 matching 10 bases. CDR1 is MGHRA, CDR2 YSYEKL, per germline. After removal of 1 base from V and 1 base from J, the junction contained 0 bases not matched to a gene. This CDR3 spans 15 amino acids. The CDR3 is CASSQGQGANTEAFF. Here the CDR3 DNA reads TGCGCCAGCAGCCAAGGACAGGGGGCGAACACTGAAGCTTTCTTT.

This sequence joins TRBV2 and TRBJ1-1; unclear D gene. This CDR3 comprises 15 residues. CDR1 SNHLY and CDR2 FYNNEI come from the germline V gene. Trimming stripped 6 bases from V and 0 bases from J, with 14 bases between. Here the CDR3 reads CASRREMALNTEAFF. The CDR3 DNA sequence: TGTGCCAGCAGGAGGGAGATGGCTTTGAACACTGAAGCTTTCTTT.